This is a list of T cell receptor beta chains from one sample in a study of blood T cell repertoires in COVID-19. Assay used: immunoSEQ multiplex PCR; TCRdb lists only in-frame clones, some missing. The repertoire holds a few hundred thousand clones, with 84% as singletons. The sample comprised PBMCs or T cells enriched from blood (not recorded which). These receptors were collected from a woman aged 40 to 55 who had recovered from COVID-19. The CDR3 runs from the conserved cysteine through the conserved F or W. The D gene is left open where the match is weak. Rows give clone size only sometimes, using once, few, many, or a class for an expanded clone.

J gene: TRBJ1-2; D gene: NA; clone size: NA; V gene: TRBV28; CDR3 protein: CASSSPGGANYGYTF; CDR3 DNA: TGTGCCAGCAGTTCCCCTGGCGGAGCTAACTATGGCTACACCTTC
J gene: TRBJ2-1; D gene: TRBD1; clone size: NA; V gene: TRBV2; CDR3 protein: CASSEGGQGRRQFF; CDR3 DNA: TGTGCCAGCAGTGAAGGTGGACAGGGAAGAAGGCAGTTCTTC
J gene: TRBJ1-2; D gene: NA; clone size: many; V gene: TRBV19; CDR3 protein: CASSPPFSKGGYTF; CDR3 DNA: TGTGCCAGTAGCCCCCCGTTTTCCAAGGGGGGCTACACCTTC
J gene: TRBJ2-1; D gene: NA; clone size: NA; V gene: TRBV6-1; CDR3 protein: CASSELTLDEQFF; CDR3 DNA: TGTGCCAGCAGTGAATTGACACTGGATGAGCAGTTCTTC
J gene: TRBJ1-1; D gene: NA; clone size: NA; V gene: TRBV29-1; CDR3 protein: CSVRLWDTEAFF; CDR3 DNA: TGCAGCGTGCGGCTATGGGACACTGAAGCTTTCTTT
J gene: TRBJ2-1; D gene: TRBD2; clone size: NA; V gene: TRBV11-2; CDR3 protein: CASSATSGRRFEQFF; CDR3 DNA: TGTGCCAGCAGCGCCACTAGCGGAAGGAGGTTCGAGCAGTTCTTC
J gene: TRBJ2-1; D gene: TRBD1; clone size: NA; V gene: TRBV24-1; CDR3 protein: CATSEAGTGGYNEQFF; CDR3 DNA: TGTGCCACCAGTGAGGCCGGGACAGGGGGCTACAATGAGCAGTTCTTC
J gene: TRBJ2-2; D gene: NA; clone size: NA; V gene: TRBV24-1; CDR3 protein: CATSRFTGELFF; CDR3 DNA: TGTGCCACCAGCAGGTTCACCGGGGAGCTGTTTTTT
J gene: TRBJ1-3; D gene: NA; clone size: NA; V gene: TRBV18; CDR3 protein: CASSEGSSGNTIYF; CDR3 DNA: TGTGCCAGCTCGGAGGGATCTTCTGGAAACACCATATATTTT
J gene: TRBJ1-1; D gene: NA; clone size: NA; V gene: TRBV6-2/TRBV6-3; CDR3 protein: CASSYPSNLQTANTEAFF; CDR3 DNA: TGTGCCAGCAGTTACCCTTCCAACCTTCAGACAGCGAACACTGAAGCTTTCTTT
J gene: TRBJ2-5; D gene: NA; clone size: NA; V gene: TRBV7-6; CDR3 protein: CASRQSPGDQETQYF; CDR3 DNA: TGTGCCAGCAGGCAATCTCCGGGGGACCAAGAGACCCAGTACTTC
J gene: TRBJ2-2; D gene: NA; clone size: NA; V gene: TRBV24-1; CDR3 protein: CATSDFRRGNTGELFF; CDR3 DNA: TGTGCCACCAGTGATTTCCGCAGGGGGAACACCGGGGAGCTGTTTTTT
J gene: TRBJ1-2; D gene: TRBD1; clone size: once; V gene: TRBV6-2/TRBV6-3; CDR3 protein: CASSRTGNGYTF; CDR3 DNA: TGTGCCAGCAGCCGGACAGGGAATGGCTACACCTTC
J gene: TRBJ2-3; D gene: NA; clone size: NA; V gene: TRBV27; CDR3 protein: CASSLLAVPRADTQYF; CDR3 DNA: TGTGCCAGCAGTTTGTTAGCGGTCCCTAGGGCAGATACGCAGTATTTT
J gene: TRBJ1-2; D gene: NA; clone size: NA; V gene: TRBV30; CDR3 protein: CAWSPTGNYGYTF; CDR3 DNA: TGTGCCTGGAGTCCTACAGGGAACTATGGCTACACCTTC
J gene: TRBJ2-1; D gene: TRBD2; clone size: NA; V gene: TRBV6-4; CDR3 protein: CASSAGTSARNEQFF; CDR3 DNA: TGTGCCAGCAGCGCCGGGACTAGCGCAAGAAATGAGCAGTTCTTC
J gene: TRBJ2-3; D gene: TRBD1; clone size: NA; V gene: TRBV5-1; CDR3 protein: CASSLAPTGGTDTQYF; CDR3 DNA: TGCGCCAGCAGCTTGGCCCCGACAGGGGGCACAGATACGCAGTATTTT
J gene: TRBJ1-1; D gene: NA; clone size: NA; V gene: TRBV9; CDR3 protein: CASSAPSRGTEAFF; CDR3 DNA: TGTGCCAGCAGCGCACCCTCCCGGGGCACTGAAGCTTTCTTT
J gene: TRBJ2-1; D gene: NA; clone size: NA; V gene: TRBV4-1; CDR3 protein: CASSQEADGNEQFF; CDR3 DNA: TGCGCCAGCAGCCAAGAGGCGGATGGCAATGAGCAGTTCTTC
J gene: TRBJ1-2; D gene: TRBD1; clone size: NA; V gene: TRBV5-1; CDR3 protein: CASSLQGIYGYTF; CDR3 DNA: TGCGCCAGCAGCTTACAGGGGATCTATGGCTACACCTTC
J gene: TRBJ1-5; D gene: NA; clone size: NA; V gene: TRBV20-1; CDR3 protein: CSASNGGEGSPQHF; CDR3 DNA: TGCAGTGCTAGTAATGGAGGAGAGGGATCGCCCCAGCATTTT
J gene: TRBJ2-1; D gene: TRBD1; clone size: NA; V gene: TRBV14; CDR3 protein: CASSARGPYNEQFF; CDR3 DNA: TGTGCCAGCTCGGCTAGGGGGCCTTACAATGAGCAGTTCTTC
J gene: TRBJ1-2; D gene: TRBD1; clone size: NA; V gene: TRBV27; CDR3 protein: CASSPDGQAPNYGYTF; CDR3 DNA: TGTGCCAGCAGTCCGGACGGACAGGCGCCTAACTATGGCTACACCTTC
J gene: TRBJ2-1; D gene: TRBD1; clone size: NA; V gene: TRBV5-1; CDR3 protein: CASSPDRSYNEQFF; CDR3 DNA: TGCGCCAGCAGCCCGGACAGGTCTTACAATGAGCAGTTCTTC
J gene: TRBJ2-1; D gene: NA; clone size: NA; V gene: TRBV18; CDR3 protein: CASSPRDSQGTEQFF; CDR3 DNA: TGTGCCAGCTCACCTAGGGACTCCCAAGGGACTGAGCAGTTCTTC
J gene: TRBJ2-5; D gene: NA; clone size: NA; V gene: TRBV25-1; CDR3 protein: CASSEPPEQETQYF; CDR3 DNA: TGTGCCAGCAGTGAGCCTCCTGAGCAAGAGACCCAGTACTTC
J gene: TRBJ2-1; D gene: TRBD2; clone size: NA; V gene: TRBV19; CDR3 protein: CASRITGGNEQFF; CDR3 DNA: TGTGCCAGTAGGATTACGGGAGGCAATGAGCAGTTCTTC
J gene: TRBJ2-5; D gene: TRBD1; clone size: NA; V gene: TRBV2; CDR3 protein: CASSEGTGVGTQYF; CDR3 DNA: TGTGCCAGCAGTGAAGGGACAGGGGTAGGGACCCAGTACTTC
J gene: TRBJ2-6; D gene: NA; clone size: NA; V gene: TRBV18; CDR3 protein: CASSPTGIRANVLTF; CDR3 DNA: TGTGCCAGCTCACCCACAGGGATACGGGCCAACGTCCTGACTTTC
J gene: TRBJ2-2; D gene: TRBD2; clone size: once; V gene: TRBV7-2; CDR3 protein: CASSLFSGRVTGELFF; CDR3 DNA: TGTGCCAGCAGCTTATTTAGCGGGAGAGTTACCGGGGAGCTGTTTTTT
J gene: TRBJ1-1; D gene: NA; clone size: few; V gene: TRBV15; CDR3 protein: CATSRGYQEGRNTEAFF; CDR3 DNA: TGTGCCACCAGCAGAGGCTATCAGGAGGGACGGAACACTGAAGCTTTCTTT
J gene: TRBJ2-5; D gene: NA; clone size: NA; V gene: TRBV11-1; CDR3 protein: CASSARETTETQYF; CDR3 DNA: TGTGCCAGCAGCGCAAGGGAGACGACAGAGACCCAGTACTTC
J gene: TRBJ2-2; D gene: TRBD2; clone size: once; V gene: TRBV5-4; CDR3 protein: CASCNDLTSGNTGELFF; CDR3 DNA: TGTGCCAGCTGCAATGACTTGACTAGCGGCAACACCGGGGAGCTGTTTTTT
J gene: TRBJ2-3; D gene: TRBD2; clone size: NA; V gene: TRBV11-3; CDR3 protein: CASSLDIGGSGTDTQYF; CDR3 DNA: TGTGCCAGCAGCTTAGATATTGGCGGGAGTGGAACAGATACGCAGTATTTT
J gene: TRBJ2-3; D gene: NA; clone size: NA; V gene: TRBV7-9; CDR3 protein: CAREARIDTQYF; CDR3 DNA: TGTGCCAGGGAGGCTAGAATAGATACGCAGTATTTT
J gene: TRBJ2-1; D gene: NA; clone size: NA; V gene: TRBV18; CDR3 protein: CASSQLLIDEQFF; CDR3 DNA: TGTGCCAGCTCCCAACTACTAATCGATGAGCAGTTCTTC
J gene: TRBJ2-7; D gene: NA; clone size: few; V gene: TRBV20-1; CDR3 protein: CSASIRERSYEQYF; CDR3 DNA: TGCAGTGCTAGTATTCGGGAGCGCTCCTACGAGCAGTACTTC
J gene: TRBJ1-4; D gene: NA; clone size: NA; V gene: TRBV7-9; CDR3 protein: CASSPDSTNEKLFF; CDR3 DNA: TGTGCCAGCAGCCCGGACAGCACTAATGAAAAACTGTTTTTT
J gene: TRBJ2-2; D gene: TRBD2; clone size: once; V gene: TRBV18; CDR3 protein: CASSAYGTSAGELFF; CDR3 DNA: TGTGCCAGCTCAGCCTACGGGACTAGCGCCGGGGAGCTGTTTTTT
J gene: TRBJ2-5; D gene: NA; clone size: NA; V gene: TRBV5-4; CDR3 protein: CASSAWREETQYF; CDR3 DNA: TGTGCCAGCTCAGCGTGGAGGGAAGAGACCCAGTACTTC
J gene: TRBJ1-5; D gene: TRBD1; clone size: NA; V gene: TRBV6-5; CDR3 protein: CASSPGQGYQPQHF; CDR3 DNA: TGTGCCAGCAGTCCGGGACAGGGGTATCAGCCCCAGCATTTT
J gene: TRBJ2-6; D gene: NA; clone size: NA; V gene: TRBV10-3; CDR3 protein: CAIRPQGNQAGANVLTF; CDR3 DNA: TGTGCCATCAGACCGCAGGGTAACCAAGCTGGGGCCAACGTCCTGACTTTC
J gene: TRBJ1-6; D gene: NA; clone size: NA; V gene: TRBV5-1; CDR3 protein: CASKHPYNSPLHF; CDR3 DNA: TGCGCCAGCAAACACCCTTATAATTCACCCCTCCACTTT
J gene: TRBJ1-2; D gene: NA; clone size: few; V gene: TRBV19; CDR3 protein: CASSIRGGSGYTF; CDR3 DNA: TGTGCCAGTAGTATTCGGGGAGGAAGTGGCTACACCTTC
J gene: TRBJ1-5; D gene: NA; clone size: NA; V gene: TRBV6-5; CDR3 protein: CASSYGRSQPQHF; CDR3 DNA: TGTGCCAGCAGTTACGGTCGTAGTCAGCCCCAGCATTTT
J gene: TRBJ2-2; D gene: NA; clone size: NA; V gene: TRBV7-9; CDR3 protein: CASSLVRGSNTGELFF; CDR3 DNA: TGTGCCAGCAGCTTAGTCAGGGGCTCAAACACCGGGGAGCTGTTTTTT
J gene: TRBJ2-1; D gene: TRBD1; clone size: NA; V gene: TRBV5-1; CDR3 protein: CASSLLGQGTSYNEQFF; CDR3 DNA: TGCGCCAGCAGCTTGTTGGGACAGGGGACCTCCTACAATGAGCAGTTCTTC
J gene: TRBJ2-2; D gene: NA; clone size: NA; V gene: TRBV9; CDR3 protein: CASSVGRSNTGELFF; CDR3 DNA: TGTGCCAGCAGCGTAGGTCGGTCGAACACCGGGGAGCTGTTTTTT
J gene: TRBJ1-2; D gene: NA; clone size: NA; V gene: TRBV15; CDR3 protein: CATSRDVEGNYGYTF; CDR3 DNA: TGTGCCACCAGCAGAGATGTGGAGGGGAACTATGGCTACACCTTC
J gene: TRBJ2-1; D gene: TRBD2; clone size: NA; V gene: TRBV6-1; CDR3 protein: CASSEARGSSYNEQFF; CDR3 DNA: TGTGCCAGCAGTGAAGCTCGCGGGAGCTCCTACAATGAGCAGTTCTTC
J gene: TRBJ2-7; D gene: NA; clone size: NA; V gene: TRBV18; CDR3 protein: CASSPSPGAVAYEQYF; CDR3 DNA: TGTGCCAGCTCACCATCCCCGGGAGCCGTTGCCTACGAGCAGTACTTC
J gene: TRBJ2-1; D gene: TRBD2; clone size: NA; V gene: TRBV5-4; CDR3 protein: CASSRYGTSGSTRHNEQFF; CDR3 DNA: TGTGCCAGCAGCCGATACGGGACTAGCGGGAGTACTCGCCACAATGAGCAGTTCTTC
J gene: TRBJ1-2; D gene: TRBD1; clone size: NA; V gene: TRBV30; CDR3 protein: CAWKLGQGNYGYTF; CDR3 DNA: TGTGCCTGGAAGCTGGGACAGGGTAACTATGGCTACACCTTC
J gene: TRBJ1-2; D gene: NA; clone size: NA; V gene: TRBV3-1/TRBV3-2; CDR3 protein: CASSQDSSPSYGYTF; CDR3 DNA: TGTGCCAGCAGCCAAGATAGCAGTCCCTCCTATGGCTACACCTTC
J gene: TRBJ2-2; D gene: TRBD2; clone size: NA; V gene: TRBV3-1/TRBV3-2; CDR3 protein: CASSPREGTGELFF; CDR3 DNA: TGTGCCAGCAGCCCGCGGGAGGGCACCGGGGAGCTGTTTTTT